This paragraph reports one TCR beta chain. As processed by the authors: Nucleated cell counts were estimated from reference gene primer amplification. Data came from immunoSEQ multiplex PCR; TCRdb stores just in-frame clones and leaves some out. V and J calls and clone size are as listed in that table; D and trimming were resolved from the DNA. The repertoire holds around 20,000 clones, with about 88% as singletons. This entry comes from a study of blood T cell repertoires in COVID-19. Study-level information: Sites in the United States, Italy and Spain provided acute and convalescent COVID-19 samples. T cells, B-cell-depleted T cells, or PBMCs provided the cDNA or gDNA that served as material.

The CDR3 length is 15 residues. The junction had 2 bases not matched to a gene; V was cut back by 3 bases and J by 4 bases. Germline CDR1 is LNHDA and CDR2 is SQIVND (reference sequence). Sequenced material: peripheral blood. This chain links TRBV19 with TRBJ2-6; 8 bases fit TRBD1. The receptor's source is a human donor with active COVID-19. The donor label of this sample is uncertain. The CDR3 loop is CASSIQGAGANVLTF. CDR3 bases: TGTGCCAGTAGTATTCAGGGGGCGGGGGCCAACGTCCTGACTTTC.